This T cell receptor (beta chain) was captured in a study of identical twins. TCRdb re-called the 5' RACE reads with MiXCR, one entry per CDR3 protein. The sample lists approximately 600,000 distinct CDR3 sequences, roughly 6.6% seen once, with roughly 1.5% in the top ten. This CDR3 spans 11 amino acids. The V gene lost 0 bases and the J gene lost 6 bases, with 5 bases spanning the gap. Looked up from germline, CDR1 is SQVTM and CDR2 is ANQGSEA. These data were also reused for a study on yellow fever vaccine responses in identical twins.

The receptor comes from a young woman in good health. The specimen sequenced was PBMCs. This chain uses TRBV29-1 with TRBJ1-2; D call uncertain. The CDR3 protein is CSVEDENGYTF. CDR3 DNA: TGCAGCGTTGAAGACGAAAATGGCTACACCTTC.